Listed here are 28 T cell receptor beta chains from one sample, sequenced in a study of T cell changes during pregnancy in multiple sclerosis. The repertoire was sequenced with immunoSEQ multiplex PCR; TCRdb's copy has only in-frame clones and lacks some. The table lists 55,000 to 70,000 clones, 92% of them singletons. The sequencing used peripheral blood, collected in the second trimester of pregnancy. The source of these receptors is a female donor in good health, enrolled as a control in a pregnancy study.

The rearrangement joins TRBV7-9 to TRBJ2-1, with TRBD2 as a possible D gene (6 bases). Trimming stripped 8 bases from V and 5 bases from J, with 19 bases between. The CDR3 has 15 residues. Per the germline V gene, CDR1 is SEHNR and CDR2 is FQNEAQ (reference sequence). CDR3 amino acids: CASLVTSRRHNEQFF. CDR3 in DNA: TGTGCCAGCTTAGTAACTAGCAGAAGGCACAATGAGCAGTTCTTC.

The V and J genes are TRBV29-1 and TRBJ1-2, with D possibly TRBD1 on 6 matching bases. The CDR3 runs to 15 residues. The V and J ends lost 6 bases and 3 bases respectively, with 20 bases between them. Germline V CDR1 and CDR2: SQVTM, ANQGSEA. The CDR3 DNA is TGCAGCGTCGACCAGGGTACACAGGGAGACTATGGCTACACCTTC. This translates into CSVDQGTQGDYGYTF.

This clone was counted once. This sequence joins TRBV7-9 and TRBJ2-7, with TRBD1 matching 11 bases. This CDR3 contains 14 residues. The J segment lost 4 bases and the V segment lost 4 bases, leaving 3 bases of the junction unmatched. In germline, CDR1 is SEHNR, CDR2 FQNEAQ (reference sequence). The CDR3 is CASSWDRGSYEQYF. Here the CDR3 DNA reads TGTGCCAGCAGCTGGGACAGGGGGAGTTACGAGCAGTACTTC.

The chain recombines TRBV28 with TRBJ1-5; 8 bases agree with TRBD1. Germline CDR1 reads MDHEN; CDR2 reads SYDVKM. After removal of 5 bases from V and 7 bases from J, the junction contained 10 bases not matched to a gene. The CDR3 is 15 residues long. CDR3 loop: CASSASDRVRQPQHF. CDR3 coding DNA: TGTGCCAGCAGTGCCTCGGACAGGGTAAGGCAGCCCCAGCATTTT.

DNA for the CDR3: TGTGCCAGCAGTGTGACTAGCGAAAATGAGCAGTTCTTC. Translated, it gives CASSVTSENEQFF. J is TRBJ2-1 and V is TRBV6-4; 8 positions match TRBD2. The V gene's germline CDR1 is MRHNA and CDR2 SNTAGT. CDR3 size: 13 residues. The trim removed 4 bases at V and 7 bases at J, leaving 3 bases unmatched.

This sequence joins TRBV28 and TRBJ2-5; the D gene is possibly TRBD1 (6 bases). The germline gives CDR1 MDHEN, CDR2 SYDVKM. Trimming took 6 bases from V and 1 from J, leaving 15 bases between them. This CDR3 has 15 amino acids. The CDR3 DNA reads as TGTGCCAGCAGCCTCAGGGGTTCCTTCCAAGAGACCCAGTACTTC. Protein: CASSLRGSFQETQYF.

J is TRBJ2-1 and V is TRBV5-6; 7 bases align to TRBD1. From germline, CDR1 is SGHDT and CDR2 YYEEEE. V was pared by 4 bases and J by 8 bases, with 6 bases of the junction left unmatched. The CDR3 runs to 13 residues. CDR3 sequence reads: CASSVTGHHEQFF. CDR3 in DNA: TGTGCCAGCAGCGTGACAGGGCACCATGAGCAGTTCTTC.

This chain connects TRBV6-5 to TRBJ1-5, with TRBD1 matching over 8 bases. The V segment lost 6 bases and the J segment 1 base; nucleotides outside the gene matches: 2. The CDR3 contains 14 residues. Germline CDR1 reads MNHEY; CDR2 reads SVGAGI. The CDR3 DNA follows: TGTGCCAGCAGGTACAGGGGGAGCAATCAGCCCCAGCATTTT. It translates to CASRYRGSNQPQHF.

The V call is TRBV29-1, the J call TRBJ2-7; 10 bases agree with TRBD2. V trimming: 4 bases; J trimming: 4 bases; junction bases outside the gene matches: 7. Germline V CDR1 and CDR2: SQVTM, ANQGSEA. This CDR3 is built from 14 residues. The CDR3 here is CSVVKRGGLYEQYF. The CDR3 DNA sequence: TGCAGCGTTGTGAAGCGGGGGGGACTATACGAGCAGTACTTC.

This chain connects TRBV29-1 to TRBJ2-1; perhaps TRBD2 as D (5 bases). CDR3 length: 13 residues. The germline CDR1 and CDR2 sequences are SQVTM and ANQGSEA. V was cut by 6 bases and J by 6 bases, with 15 bases left in between. Here the CDR3 DNA reads TGCAGCGTGCTGACTATCCTAGGCAATGAGCAGTTCTTC. This encodes CSVLTILGNEQFF.

CDR3: CSVEARAGETEAFF. CDR3 nucleotide sequence: TGCAGCGTTGAGGCCAGGGCAGGAGAAACTGAAGCTTTCTTT. The V call is TRBV29-1, the J call TRBJ1-1, with a tentative D call TRBD1 (5 bases). This CDR3 has 14 residues. The germline V and J ends were trimmed by 3 bases and 5 bases, with 16 bases remaining between them. CDR1 is SQVTM, CDR2 ANQGSEA, per germline.

V usage is TRBV28 and J usage is TRBJ1-2; 11 positions match TRBD1. The CDR3 consists of 15 residues. Per the germline V gene, CDR1 is MDHEN and CDR2 is SYDVKM. The V gene end was trimmed by 5 bases and the J gene end by 4 bases; junction bases not matched to a gene: 6. In nucleotides, the CDR3 is TGTGCCAGCAGTCCGGGGACAGGGGGAGGCTATGGCTACACCTTC. Protein product: CASSPGTGGGYGYTF.

Here the CDR3 reads CASSSLSGSSGNEQFF. Written as DNA, the CDR3 is TGTGCCAGCAGTTCCTTGTCGGGGAGTTCTGGAAATGAGCAGTTCTTC. The V call is TRBV28, the J call TRBJ2-1, with a weak D call TRBD2 (5 bases). The CDR3 runs to 16 residues. The V end lost 4 bases, the J end lost 7 bases, and 20 bases lay between the germline ends. The germline CDR1 and CDR2 sequences are MDHEN and SYDVKM.

J is TRBJ2-7 and V is TRBV28; 7 bases match TRBD1. Looked up from germline, CDR1 is MDHEN and CDR2 is SYDVKM. The J segment lost 5 bases and the V segment lost 7 bases, leaving 14 bases of the junction unmatched. The CDR3 spans 15 residues. CDR3 bases: TGTGCCAGCACCCCGGTGGGACAGCGTACCGACGAGCAGTACTTC. It specifies CASTPVGQRTDEQYF.

The V and J genes are TRBV18 and TRBJ2-7; 7 nucleotides agree with TRBD1. The CDR3 totals 13 residues. In germline, CDR1 is KGHSH, CDR2 LQKENI. V lost 6 bases and J lost 3; bases outside the gene matches: 5. The CDR3: CASSGTANYEQYF. CDR3 coding DNA: TGTGCCAGCTCGGGGACAGCCAACTACGAGCAGTACTTC.

The chain employs TRBV11-3 and TRBJ2-3; TRBD2 might be the D (7 bases). Trimming removed 1 base at V and 0 bases at J, with 11 bases between. CDR3 length: 16 amino acids. Germline CDR1 is SGHNT and CDR2 is YENEEA. This CDR3 is CASSLVGGLSTDTQYF. Here the CDR3 DNA reads TGTGCCAGCAGCTTAGTGGGGGGGCTAAGCACAGATACGCAGTATTTT.

The chain has TRBV7-2 and TRBJ2-5, with 10 bases aligning to TRBD1. The CDR3 is made up of 15 amino acids. Germline assignment: CDR1 SGHTA and CDR2 FQGNSA. V lost 1 base to trimming and J lost 3 bases; unmatched junction nucleotides: 2. The CDR3, as DNA: TGTGCCAGCAGCTTAGAGGGGACAGGGGAAGAGACCCAGTACTTC. Translation: CASSLEGTGEETQYF.

This clone was found once. This chain links TRBV19 with TRBJ1-5, with D perhaps matching TRBD1 (6 bases). CDR3 length: 14 amino acids. V lost 7 bases and J lost 4, with 14 bases in between. The germline V gene encodes CDR1 LNHDA and CDR2 SQIVND (reference sequence). CDR3 in DNA: TGTGCCAGTACCCCCGTAACAGGGAATCAGCCCCAGCATTTT. Its protein is CASTPVTGNQPQHF. Drawing the rest from reference TRBV19 and TRBJ1-5, the complete variable domain is DGGITQSPKYLFRKEGQNVTLSCEQNLNHDAMYWYRQDPGQGLRLIYYSQIVNDFQKGDIAEGYSVSREKKESFPLTVTSAQKNPTAFYLCASTPVTGNQPQHFGDGTRLSIL.

The V gene is TRBV30, the J gene TRBJ2-1, with D possibly being TRBD2 (6 bases). The CDR3 is 16 residues long. From germline, CDR1 is GTSNPN and CDR2 SVGIG (reference sequence). The ends were cut back, 2 bases at V and 1 base at J, with 15 bases in the middle. The CDR3 nucleotides read TGTGCCTGGAGTTCGATCCGGGGACTTTCCTACAATGAGCAGTTCTTC. Its translation is CAWSSIRGLSYNEQFF.

The chain links TRBV5-4 to TRBJ1-3, with TRBD1 identical over 7 bases. The J segment lost 4 bases and the V segment lost 5 bases, leaving 6 bases of the junction unmatched. This CDR3 has 14 residues. The germline CDR1 and CDR2 sequences are SGHNT and YYREEE (reference sequence). DNA of the CDR3: TGTGCCAGCAGTTATTCGACAGGGGGAAACACCATATATTTT. Translation gives CASSYSTGGNTIYF.

The V gene is TRBV15, the J gene TRBJ1-2; TRBD1 aligns across 7 bases. Germline V gene sequence: CDR1 LNHNV, CDR2 YYDKDF (reference sequence). The CDR3 extends over 17 amino acids. The J segment lost 6 bases and the V segment lost 0 bases, leaving 13 bases of the junction unmatched. Written as DNA, the CDR3 is TGTGCCACCAGCAGAGACTGGGGTAACGAGGGGGCTAATGGCTACACCTTC. It yields the protein CATSRDWGNEGANGYTF.

This chain connects TRBV2 to TRBJ1-5; TRBD1 agrees at 10 bases. CDR3 length equals 15 residues. Germline loops: CDR1 SNHLY, CDR2 FYNNEI. Trimming took 7 bases from V and 2 from J; bases not matched to a gene: 5. The CDR3 DNA sequence: TGTGCCAGCATACACGGGACAGGGGGCAATCAGCCCCAGCATTTT. Protein sequence: CASIHGTGGNQPQHF.

This chain links TRBV4-1 with TRBJ2-5, with D tentatively TRBD2 (6 bases). V was shortened by 4 bases and J by 2 bases, with 11 bases between the two germline ends. The CDR3 contains 14 residues. Germline V CDR1 and CDR2: MGHRA, YSYEKL. The CDR3 reads CASSPGTSQETQYF. CDR3 coding DNA: TGCGCCAGCAGCCCCGGGACTTCGCAAGAGACCCAGTACTTC.

Comments on this clone: No DNA is shown, since the ends of the CDR3 on it are uncertain; the CDR3 is the one TCRdb lists. The chain joins TRBV13 to TRBJ1-6; the table's D call, TRBD1, has no DNA check behind it. The CDR3 is 12 residues long, counting both termini. Germline V gene lookup returns CDR1 PRHDT and CDR2 FYEKMQ (reference sequence). The CDR3 spells CASRFGLGAMNF.

The chain has TRBV9 and TRBJ2-7, with 7 bases that match TRBD1. The CDR3 is 16 amino acids. After removal of 0 bases from V and 1 base from J, the junction contained 7 bases not matched to a gene. The germline gives CDR1 SGDLS, CDR2 YYNGEE. The CDR3 DNA reads TGTGCCAGCAGCGTAGAGGGGACAGCTCTTTCCTACGAGCAGTACTTC. Amino acid sequence: CASSVEGTALSYEQYF.

The chain couples TRBV27 to TRBJ2-3; D may be TRBD1 (5 bases). There are 14 residues in the CDR3. Trimming pared 4 bases from V and 3 bases from J, leaving 11 bases between. Germline-derived CDR1 and CDR2 are MNHEY and SMNVEV (reference sequence). In DNA, the CDR3 is TGTGCCAGCAGTTCAGGACAAATTACAGATACGCAGTATTTT. It specifies CASSSGQITDTQYF.

The J gene is TRBJ1-2, the V gene TRBV28; D might be TRBD1 (5 bases). Germline V gene lookup returns CDR1 MDHEN and CDR2 SYDVKM. Trimming took 1 base from V and 4 from J, leaving 13 bases between them. The CDR3 runs to 15 residues. The CDR3 reads CASSLLVQDAYGYTF. For the CDR3, the DNA is TGTGCCAGCAGTTTATTGGTACAGGACGCCTATGGCTACACCTTC.

V usage is TRBV2 and J usage is TRBJ1-5, with D possibly being TRBD1 (5 bases). Germline CDR1 SNHLY, CDR2 FYNNEI. The CDR3 is 16 residues long. The ends were cut back, 5 bases at V and 3 bases at J, with 17 bases in the middle. CDR3 residues: CASSPDSLIPNQPQHF. DNA for the CDR3: TGTGCCAGCAGTCCAGACAGTCTTATCCCCAATCAGCCCCAGCATTTT.